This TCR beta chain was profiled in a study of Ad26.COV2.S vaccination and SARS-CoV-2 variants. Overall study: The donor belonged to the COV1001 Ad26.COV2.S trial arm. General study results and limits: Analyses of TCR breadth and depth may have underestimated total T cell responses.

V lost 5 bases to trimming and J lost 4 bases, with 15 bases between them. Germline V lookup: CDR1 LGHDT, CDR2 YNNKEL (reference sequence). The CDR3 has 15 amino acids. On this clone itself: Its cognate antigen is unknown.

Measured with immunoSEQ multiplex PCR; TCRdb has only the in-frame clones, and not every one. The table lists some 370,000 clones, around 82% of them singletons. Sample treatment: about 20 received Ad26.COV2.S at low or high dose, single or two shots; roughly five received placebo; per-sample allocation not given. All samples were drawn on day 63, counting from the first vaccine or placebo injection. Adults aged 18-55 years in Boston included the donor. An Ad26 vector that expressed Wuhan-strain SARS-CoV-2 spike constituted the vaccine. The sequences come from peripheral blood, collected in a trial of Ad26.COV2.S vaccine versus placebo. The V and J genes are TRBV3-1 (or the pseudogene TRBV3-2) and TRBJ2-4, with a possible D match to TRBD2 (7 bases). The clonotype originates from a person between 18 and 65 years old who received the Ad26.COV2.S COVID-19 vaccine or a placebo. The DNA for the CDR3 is TGTGCCAGCAGCTCCATCCGGGGGGCGAAAAACATTCAGTACTTC. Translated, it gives CASSSIRGAKNIQYF.